The entry below describes one TCR beta chain. The antigen is unknown. The data are from a study of cytomegalovirus exposure and HLA in healthy donors. About the study: An early data release held some 89 million unique TCRs from HLA-typed donors. Study results and limitations: In a later analysis, common viral pathogens appeared linked to several of the most significant clusters. Analysis was performed later, and it showed HLA-associated TCR beta chains to be more clonally expanded than equally common others. In a later analysis, HLA-C alleles had the fewest associated TCRs, DRB1 alleles the most.

V was pared by 1 base and J by 0 bases, with 8 bases between. Germline CDR1 MNHEY, CDR2 SMNVEV (reference sequence). CDR3 length: 15 residues. Use of 60 Vbeta and 13 Jbeta primers characterized the PCR. Measured with immunoSEQ multiplex PCR; TCRdb has only the in-frame clones, and not every one. The sample has about 270,000 clones, roughly 70% seen once; the top ten hold 2% to 2.5%. The V call is TRBV27, the J call TRBJ2-3; D not certain. The clonotype originates from a female donor in good health and CMV-seronegative. The sample comprised PBMCs. CDR3 in DNA: TGTGCCAGCAGTTTATTACAGTATAGCACAGATACGCAGTATTTT. Translated, it gives CASSLLQYSTDTQYF.